This record looks at one T cell receptor (beta chain) sequence and its context. This sample was included in a study of CD8+ T cells in alopecia areata. With 5 bases clipped from V and 4 bases from J, the junction kept 13 bases outside the gene matches. Germline CDR1 reads SEHNR; CDR2 reads FQNEAQ (reference sequence). This CDR3 spans 17 amino acids. Reverse transcribed after extraction, RNA yielded cDNA as the sequencing template. Method: immunoSEQ multiplex PCR; TCRdb's copy keeps in-frame clones and lacks some. The sample contains 150,000 or so clones, about 88% of which appear only once. The treatment denotes: oral pan-JAK inhibitor, 5-10 mg twice daily.

V is TRBV7-9 and J is TRBJ2-2, with 7 bases lining up with TRBD1. The input for sequencing was CD8+ T cells sorted from blood, taken at week 4, from a patient treated with tofacitinib. The receptor's source is a human donor with alopecia areata. The CDR3 nucleotides are TGTGCCAGCAGCGAGGAGCCCGGGACAGCAAGCACCGGGGAGCTGTTTTTT. This encodes CASSEEPGTASTGELFF. The whole variable domain, filled in from reference TRBV7-9 and TRBJ2-2, reads DTGVSQNPRHKITKRGQNVTFRCDPISEHNRLYWYRQTLGQGPEFLTYFQNEAQLEKSRLLSDRFSAERPKGSFSTLEIQRTEQGDSAMYLCASSEEPGTASTGELFFGEGSRLTVL.